A single sample gave rise to the 12 T cell receptor beta chains below, sequenced in a study of CD8+ T cells in alopecia areata. Isolated RNA was reverse transcribed into cDNA used as the sequencing template. Some clones are missing from TCRdb's copy, which holds only in-frame ones; the method was immunoSEQ multiplex PCR. The sample shows tens of thousands of clones, roughly 51% of them seen only once. The material sequenced was NKG2D-high CD8+ T cells sorted from blood. Every receptor here comes from a human donor with alopecia areata.

This clone was seen a handful of times. The V and J genes are TRBV29-1 and TRBJ2-1; possibly TRBD1 for D (6 bases). Germline CDR1 reads SQVTM; CDR2 reads ANQGSEA. The CDR3 consists of 12 residues. Trimming removed 3 bases at V and 15 bases at J, with 18 bases between. CDR3 residues: CSVEGHLSEGFF. CDR3 DNA: TGCAGCGTTGAGGGACACCTCTCGGAAGGGTTCTTC.

The chain is built from TRBV5-6 and TRBJ2-1; D is undetermined. The germline CDR1 and CDR2 sequences are SGHDT and YYEEEE. The CDR3 sequence is 13 residues long. The ends were cut back, 3 bases at V and 9 bases at J, with 13 bases in the middle. CDR3 protein: CASSSGSTVEQFF. For the CDR3, the DNA is TGTGCCAGCAGCTCCGGGTCCACGGTTGAGCAGTTCTTC.

This clone appeared once. The DNA for the CDR3 is TGTGCCAGCAACAGTCGACTAGCGGGCTCCTACAATGAGCAGTTCTTC. Residues: CASNSRLAGSYNEQFF. This rearrangement joins TRBV27 to TRBJ2-1, with 10 positions matching TRBD2. Germline V gene data show CDR1 as MNHEY and CDR2 as SMNVEV (reference sequence). The J segment lost 0 bases and the V segment lost 7 bases, leaving 6 bases of the junction unmatched. CDR3 length: 16 residues.

The chain joins TRBV2 to TRBJ1-2; 7 bases agree with TRBD1. Germline assignment: CDR1 SNHLY and CDR2 FYNNEI. J gave up 7 bases and V 8 bases, and 16 bases lay outside the gene matches. The CDR3 totals 15 residues. CDR3 bases: TGTGCCAGCCTCCCGACCGGGACAGCGAGGAGTGGCTACACCTTC. Translating gives CASLPTGTARSGYTF.

This clone ranks as medium-sized (0.01 to 0.1%). Here the CDR3 DNA reads TGTGCCACCAGCAGAGATCCGGAAGGGCTGTTTTTT. Translating gives CATSRDPEGLFF. J is TRBJ1-4 and V is TRBV15; D gene uncertain. The CDR3 extends over 12 amino acids. With 0 bases removed from V and 14 bases from J, the gap between germline ends came to 10 bases. Per the germline V gene, CDR1 is LNHNV and CDR2 is YYDKDF (reference sequence).

The rearrangement links TRBV28 to TRBJ1-1; 8 bases are shared with TRBD1. The CDR3 is 13 residues long. In germline, CDR1 is MDHEN, CDR2 SYDVKM. J lost 5 bases, V lost 5 bases, and 4 bases had no gene match. The CDR3 DNA is TGTGCCAGCAGTGACAGGGGTTGGACTGAAGCTTTCTTT. Its protein is CASSDRGWTEAFF. Supplemented by reference TRBV28 and TRBJ1-1, the full variable domain reads DVKVTQSSRYLVKRTGEKVFLECVQDMDHENMFWYRQDPGLGLRLIYFSYDVKMKEKGDIPEGYSVSREKKERFSLILESASTNQTSMYLCASSDRGWTEAFFGQGTRLTVV.

The sample holds one count of this clone. Other nucleotide sequences from this sample produce the same CDR3. The chain uses TRBV2 and TRBJ2-7; D is uncertain. Per germline, CDR1 SNHLY and CDR2 FYNNEI. Trimming pared 1 base from V and 0 bases from J, leaving 1 base between. This CDR3 contains 12 residues. The CDR3 coding sequence is TGTGCCAGCAGTGAAGTCTCCTACGAGCAGTACTTC. It specifies CASSEVSYEQYF.

This chain connects TRBV7-3 to TRBJ2-3; TRBD2 agrees at 8 bases. In germline, CDR1 is SGHTA, CDR2 FQGTGA. The ends lost 5 bases at V and 1 base at J; junction bases unmatched: 11. The CDR3 has 17 amino acids. The CDR3 nucleotides read TGTGCCAGCAGCCAACTCCTTAGCGGGGATCGCACAGATACGCAGTATTTT. This encodes CASSQLLSGDRTDTQYF.

This sequence joins TRBV4-3 and TRBJ2-5; 13 bases match TRBD2. CDR1 is LGHNA, CDR2 YSLEER, per germline. The CDR3 runs to 22 residues. V dropped 0 bases and J dropped 3; count of bases not matched to a gene: 19. This CDR3 is CASSQEVLELAGGPSREETQYF. DNA of the CDR3: TGCGCCAGCAGCCAAGAGGTATTAGAACTAGCGGGAGGGCCCTCGCGTGAAGAGACCCAGTACTTC.

This clone occurred once. The rearrangement joins TRBV30 to TRBJ2-7; 7 bases agree with TRBD2. This CDR3 comprises 12 residues. CDR1 is GTSNPN, CDR2 SVGIG, per germline (reference sequence). The junction had 5 bases not matched to a gene; V was cut back by 4 bases and J by 5 bases. CDR3 nucleotide sequence: TGTGCCTGGACGGTGGGGGGGAACGAGCAGTACTTC. It codes for CAWTVGGNEQYF. The variable domain in full, completed from reference TRBV30 and TRBJ2-7, reads SQTIHQWPATLVQPVGSPLSLECTVEGTSNPNLYWYRQAAGRGLQLLFYSVGIGQISSEVPQNLSASRPQDRQFILSSKKLLLSDSGFYLCAWTVGGNEQYFGPGTRLTVT.

This clone was picked up a small number of times. The CDR3, as DNA: TGTGCCAGCAGTTTAGGGGCACAGGGGCCTGAACAAGCTTTCTTT. Residues: CASSLGAQGPEQAFF. V gene TRBV27 combines with J gene TRBJ1-1; 7 bases line up with TRBD1. V was pared by 2 bases and J by 9 bases, with 12 bases of the junction left unmatched. The CDR3 runs 15 residues. The germline V gene encodes CDR1 MNHEY and CDR2 SMNVEV (reference sequence).

This chain links TRBV27 with TRBJ2-7; 9 nucleotides align to TRBD1. The V and J ends lost 5 bases and 11 bases, in that order; junction bases with no gene match: 10. Germline-derived CDR1 and CDR2 are MNHEY and SMNVEV (reference sequence). This CDR3 comprises 13 residues. CDR3 coding DNA: TGTGCCAGCAGTGCCAATCCGGGACAGGGCGAGTACTTC. Protein sequence: CASSANPGQGEYF.